The clone carrying this T cell receptor (beta chain) was counted many times. Its matching antigen is unknown. These data originate in a study of T cells in Graves' hyperthyroidism and ophthalmopathy. Overall study: Specimen type is peripheral blood, collected at initial diagnosis prior to any treatment. Study-wide points: For ophthalmopathy, model prediction preceded onset by a median approximately 6 months. Clonotypes that were expanded in thyroid above 0.001 mostly appeared in blood too. The authors' 13 V-J model separated ophthalmopathy from stable hyperthyroidism.

Trimming cost V 3 bases and J 4 bases; bases outside gene matches: 4. The CDR3 is 15 amino acids. Amplified regions were TCR beta CDR3 sequences from RNA transcripts. During a first-round RT-PCR of the TCR CDR3, the HTBI primer set was used. One entry per CDR3 protein, called by TCRdb with MiXCR from the multiplex PCR reads. The sample holds hundreds of thousands of distinct CDR3 sequences, 15% seen once. This receptor was identified in a woman aged 25 to 45 with Graves' hyperthyroidism. Sequenced input: blood. V is TRBV12-3 or TRBV12-4 and J is TRBJ2-3, with TRBD2 matching 10 bases. CDR3 DNA: TGTGCCAGCAGTTTGAGCGGGAGGGGGGCAGATACGCAGTATTTT. It is translated as CASSLSGRGADTQYF.